This TCR beta chain was sequenced for a study of blood T cell repertoires in COVID-19. About the study: Both acute and convalescent COVID-19 samples were obtained from the United States, Italy and Spain. PBMCs, B-cell-depleted T cells, or T cells provided the cDNA or gDNA that made up the material.

Trimming left V 11 bases short and J 9 bases short, with 11 bases between. The CDR3 sequence is 10 residues long. Germline assignment: CDR1 MNHEY and CDR2 SVGAGI. Under the authors' procedure: Scientists estimated how many nucleated cells there were by amplifying reference gene primers. Sequencing used immunoSEQ multiplex PCR; TCRdb keeps in-frame clones, though not all of them. Clone size and V and J calls were adopted from that table, with D and trimming inferred from the DNA. The sample records some 120,000 clones, approximately 85% being singletons. The V call is TRBV6-5, the J call TRBJ1-5; tentatively, D is TRBD1 (5 bases). The sequenced sample was peripheral blood. This sequence was found in a human donor in a cohort sampled during active COVID-19. CDR3 protein: CAVGGGPQHF. CDR3 DNA sequence: TGTGCCGTTGGGGGGGGGCCCCAGCATTTT.